This is a list of T cell receptor beta chains from one sample in a study of CD8 T cells in ankylosing spondylitis. TCRdb analysed the 5' RACE reads with MiXCR anew, one entry per CDR3 protein. The sample includes about 350,000 distinct CDR3 sequences, around 20% of them seen just once. The sequenced sample was blood, either unsorted or a sorted T cell fraction (not recorded which). The receptors come from a male donor with ankylosing spondylitis or in good health (not recorded which). The CDR3 runs from the conserved cysteine through the conserved F or W. The order of the fields is D gene, clone size, V gene, J gene, CDR3 DNA, CDR3 protein. The D gene is left open where the match is weak. The size field is filled for only some rows; it gives once, few, many or a size class.

D: NA; size: few; V: TRBV12-3/TRBV12-4; J: TRBJ2-3; DNA: TGTGCCAGTCGGGCGGTTTTGGCAGATACGCAGTATTTT; CDR3: CASRAVLADTQYF
D: NA; size: few; V: TRBV7-9; J: TRBJ2-7; DNA: TGTGCCAGCAGCTCCAGTGCCTACGAGCAGTACTTC; CDR3: CASSSSAYEQYF
D: NA; size: few; V: TRBV5-6; J: TRBJ1-5; DNA: TGTGCCAGCAGCTTGAGGTCTAGGGGAGGTCAGCCCCAGCATTTT; CDR3: CASSLRSRGGQPQHF
D: NA; size: NA; V: TRBV5-1; J: TRBJ2-7; DNA: TGCGCCAGCCAGGCGGACAGCCCGACCTACGAGCAGTACTTC; CDR3: CASQADSPTYEQYF
D: NA; size: NA; V: TRBV13; J: TRBJ2-7; DNA: TGTGCCAGCAGCCCAGCTGGCCCCCACGAGCAGTACTTC; CDR3: CASSPAGPHEQYF
D: TRBD2; size: NA; V: TRBV27; J: TRBJ2-2; DNA: TGTGCCAGCAGTTCCGTAGCGGGGGGGCCGACCGGGGAGCTGTTTTTT; CDR3: CASSSVAGGPTGELFF
D: NA; size: few; V: TRBV3-1; J: TRBJ2-7; DNA: TGTGCCAGCAGCAAGCCCAGGGGAAGGGGCGCCCTCGGCGAGCAGTACTTC; CDR3: CASSKPRGRGALGEQYF
D: NA; size: many; V: TRBV12-3/TRBV12-4; J: TRBJ1-5; DNA: TGTGCCAGCACCGGGAGGCTGAATCAGCCCCAGCATTTT; CDR3: CASTGRLNQPQHF
D: TRBD1; size: few; V: TRBV4-2; J: TRBJ2-1; DNA: TGTGCCAGCAGCCATAAGGGGGCCGACTACAATGAGCAGTTCTTC; CDR3: CASSHKGADYNEQFF
D: NA; size: few; V: TRBV6-1; J: TRBJ2-1; DNA: TGTGCCAGCACCTCCGCGCCGGTCTACAATGAGCAGTTCTTC; CDR3: CASTSAPVYNEQFF
D: NA; size: few; V: TRBV6-5; J: TRBJ2-5; DNA: TGTGCCAGCAGTTTCGGAGGGGAAGGAGAGACCCAGTACTTC; CDR3: CASSFGGEGETQYF
D: NA; size: many; V: TRBV29-1; J: TRBJ2-7; DNA: TGCAGCGTTGTTCTTCCAAGCTCCTACGAGCAGTACTTC; CDR3: CSVVLPSSYEQYF
D: NA; size: few; V: TRBV20-1; J: TRBJ2-7; DNA: TGCAGTGCTAGAACACCAGCCTACGAGCAGTACTTC; CDR3: CSARTPAYEQYF
D: NA; size: NA; V: TRBV5-1; J: TRBJ2-7; DNA: TGCGCCAGCAGCTTGGTTACATGGACAGATGTATACGAGCAGTACTTC; CDR3: CASSLVTWTDVYEQYF
D: TRBD2; size: NA; V: TRBV5-1; J: TRBJ2-3; DNA: TGCGCCAGCAGCTTGGGCGGACTAGCTTCAGATACGCAGTATTTT; CDR3: CASSLGGLASDTQYF
D: TRBD1; size: few; V: TRBV25-1; J: TRBJ2-2; DNA: TGTGCCAGCGGACAGGGGGTCGGGGAGCTGTTTTTT; CDR3: CASGQGVGELFF
D: NA; size: few; V: TRBV4-1; J: TRBJ1-3; DNA: TGCGCCAGCAGTCGAACACAGGGACCGTCGGACACCATATATTTT; CDR3: CASSRTQGPSDTIYF
D: TRBD1; size: NA; V: TRBV27; J: TRBJ1-1; DNA: TGTGCCAGCAGTTTATCGGACAGGGGGCTGGACACTGAAGCTTTCTTT; CDR3: CASSLSDRGLDTEAFF
D: NA; size: NA; V: TRBV12-3/TRBV12-4; J: TRBJ2-2; DNA: TGTGCCAGCTTCTACGGCCACAGGGCGGACACCGGGGAGCTGTTTTTT; CDR3: CASFYGHRADTGELFF
D: TRBD1; size: few; V: TRBV11-2; J: TRBJ2-6; DNA: TGTGCCAGCAGCTTAGTGGAAGGGGGCCTGGACTCTGGGGCCAACGTCCTGACTTTC; CDR3: CASSLVEGGLDSGANVLTF
D: TRBD1; size: few; V: TRBV7-9; J: TRBJ2-3; DNA: TGTGCCAGCAGCGTTGGACAGGGTAGCACAGATACGCAGTATTTT; CDR3: CASSVGQGSTDTQYF
D: TRBD2; size: few; V: TRBV4-2; J: TRBJ2-1; DNA: TGTGCCAGCAGCCATATCACGTTTCTAGCGGGATACAATGAGCAGTTCTTC; CDR3: CASSHITFLAGYNEQFF
D: TRBD2; size: NA; V: TRBV29-1; J: TRBJ2-5; DNA: TGCAGCGTTGAAGATTCCCCTTTTAGCGAGTCGGGGGGGACCCAGTACTTC; CDR3: CSVEDSPFSESGGTQYF
D: TRBD1; size: few; V: TRBV7-9; J: TRBJ2-1; DNA: TGTGCCAGCAGCTTAATGCTACAGGGGGTAGGGAATGAGCAGTTCTTC; CDR3: CASSLMLQGVGNEQFF
D: TRBD2; size: NA; V: TRBV12-3/TRBV12-4; J: TRBJ2-3; DNA: TGTGCCAGCAGTTTAGCGCCGGGACTAGCGGCGACAGATACGCAGTATTTT; CDR3: CASSLAPGLAATDTQYF